This entry describes one TCR beta chain. This entry is derived from a study of blood T cell repertoires in COVID-19. In the source study's methods: Estimates of nucleated cell counts were drawn from the amplification of reference gene primers. Clones were read by immunoSEQ multiplex PCR, and TCRdb kept only the in-frame ones, dropping some. The V and J calls and clone size come from that table; D and trimming were worked out from the DNA. The sample includes 150,000 or so clones, 85% of them seen just once. The CDR3 sequence is 16 residues long. Germline V CDR1 and CDR2: LNHDA, SQIVND (reference sequence). After removal of 7 bases from V and 2 bases from J, the junction contained 11 bases not matched to a gene.

Material: peripheral blood. This sequence originates from a human donor with acute or convalescent COVID-19. The donor label of this sample is uncertain. V usage is TRBV19 and J usage is TRBJ1-3; 7 bases agree with TRBD1. CDR3 bases: TGTGCCAGTACCCATCCACCGGGACAGACTGGAAACACCATATATTTT. Protein product: CASTHPPGQTGNTIYF.